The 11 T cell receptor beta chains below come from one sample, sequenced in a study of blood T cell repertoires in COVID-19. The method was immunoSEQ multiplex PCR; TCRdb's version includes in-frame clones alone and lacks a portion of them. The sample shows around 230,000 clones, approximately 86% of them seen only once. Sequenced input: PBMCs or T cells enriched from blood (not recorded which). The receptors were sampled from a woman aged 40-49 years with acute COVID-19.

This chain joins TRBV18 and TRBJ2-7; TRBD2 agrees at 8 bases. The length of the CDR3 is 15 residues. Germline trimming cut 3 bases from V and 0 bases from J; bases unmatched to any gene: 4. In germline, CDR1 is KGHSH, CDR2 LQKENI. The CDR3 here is CASSPGGGFSYEQYF. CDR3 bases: TGTGCCAGCTCACCCGGGGGGGGATTCTCCTACGAGCAGTACTTC.

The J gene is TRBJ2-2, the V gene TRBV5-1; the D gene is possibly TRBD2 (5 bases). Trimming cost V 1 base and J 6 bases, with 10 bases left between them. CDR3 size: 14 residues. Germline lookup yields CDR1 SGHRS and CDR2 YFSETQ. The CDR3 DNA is TGCGCCAGCAGCTTGCTTGGCGGGCCCGGGGAGCTGTTTTTT. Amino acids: CASSLLGGPGELFF.

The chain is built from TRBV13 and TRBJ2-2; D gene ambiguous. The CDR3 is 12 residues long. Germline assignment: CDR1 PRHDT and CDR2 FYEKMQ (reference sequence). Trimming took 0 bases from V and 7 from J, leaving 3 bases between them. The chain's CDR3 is CASSLGSGELFF. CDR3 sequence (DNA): TGTGCCAGCAGCTTAGGCAGCGGGGAGCTGTTTTTT.

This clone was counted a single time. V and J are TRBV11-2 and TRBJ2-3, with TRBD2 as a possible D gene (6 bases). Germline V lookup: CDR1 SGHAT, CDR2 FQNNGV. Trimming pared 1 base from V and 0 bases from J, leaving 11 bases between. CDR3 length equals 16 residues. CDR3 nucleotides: TGTGCCAGCAGCTTAGCGGGCGGGGCTAGCACAGATACGCAGTATTTT. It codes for CASSLAGGASTDTQYF.

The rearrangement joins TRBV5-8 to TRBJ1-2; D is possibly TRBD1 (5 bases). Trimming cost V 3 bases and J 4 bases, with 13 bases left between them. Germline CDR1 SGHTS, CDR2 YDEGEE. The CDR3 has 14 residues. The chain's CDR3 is CASSSAWGTYGYTF. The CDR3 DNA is TGTGCCAGCAGCTCCGCCTGGGGCACCTATGGCTACACCTTC.

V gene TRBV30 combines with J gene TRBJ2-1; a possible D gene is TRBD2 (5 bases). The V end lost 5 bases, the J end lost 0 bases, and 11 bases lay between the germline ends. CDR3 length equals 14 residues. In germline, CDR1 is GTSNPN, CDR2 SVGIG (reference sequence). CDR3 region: CAWSGLSSYNEQFF. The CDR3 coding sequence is TGTGCCTGGTCCGGACTGAGCTCCTACAATGAGCAGTTCTTC.

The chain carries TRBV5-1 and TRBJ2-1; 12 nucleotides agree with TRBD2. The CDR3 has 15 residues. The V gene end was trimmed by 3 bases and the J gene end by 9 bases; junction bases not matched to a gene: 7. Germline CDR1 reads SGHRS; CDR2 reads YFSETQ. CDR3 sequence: CASSSRTSGVGEQFF. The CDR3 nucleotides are TGCGCCAGCAGCTCTAGGACTAGCGGGGTGGGTGAGCAGTTCTTC.

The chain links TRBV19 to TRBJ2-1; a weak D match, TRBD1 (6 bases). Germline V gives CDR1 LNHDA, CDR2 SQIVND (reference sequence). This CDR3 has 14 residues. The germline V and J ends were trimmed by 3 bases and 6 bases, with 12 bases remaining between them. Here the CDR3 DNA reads TGTGCCAGTAGTATGGGGACAAGAGGCAATGAGCAGTTCTTC. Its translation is CASSMGTRGNEQFF.

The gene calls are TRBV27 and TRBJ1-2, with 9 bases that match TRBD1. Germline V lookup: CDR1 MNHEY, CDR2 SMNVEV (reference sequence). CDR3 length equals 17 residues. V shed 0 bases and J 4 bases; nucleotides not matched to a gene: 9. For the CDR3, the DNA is TGTGCCAGCAGTTTATCGATGGTGGACAGGGGTGCCTATGGCTACACCTTC. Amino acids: CASSLSMVDRGAYGYTF.

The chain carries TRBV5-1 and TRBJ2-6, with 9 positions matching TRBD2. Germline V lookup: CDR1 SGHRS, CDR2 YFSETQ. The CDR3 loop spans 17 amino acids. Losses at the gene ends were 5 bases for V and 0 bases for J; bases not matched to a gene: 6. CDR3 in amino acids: CASSQAAGGSGANVLTF. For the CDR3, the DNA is TGCGCCAGCAGTCAGGCAGCGGGAGGCTCTGGGGCCAACGTCCTGACTTTC.

The CDR3 is CASSLAGRRQPQHF. As DNA, the CDR3 is TGTGCCAGCAGCTTAGCAGGGAGGAGGCAGCCCCAGCATTTT. The chain is built from TRBV7-2 and TRBJ1-5; D not certain. The CDR3 runs to 14 residues. Germline V gene lookup returns CDR1 SGHTA and CDR2 FQGNSA. Trimming took 0 bases from V and 7 from J, leaving 10 bases between them.